A selection of T cell receptor beta chains follows, all from one sample in a study of cytomegalovirus exposure and HLA in healthy donors. Sequencing used immunoSEQ multiplex PCR; TCRdb keeps in-frame clones, though not all of them. The table has around 120,000 clones, around 75% seen once; the top ten hold 1.6%. What was sequenced was PBMCs. The receptors come from a woman between 18 and 30 years old in good health and CMV-seronegative. CDR3s include the opening cysteine and the closing phenylalanine or tryptophan. Expanded clones get a size class; other rows say once, few or many, or leave the size out.

v_gene	abundance	len	j_gene	CDR3aa
TRBV28	-	14	TRBJ1-2	CASTPRGVHYGYTF
TRBV28	-	12	TRBJ1-5	CASRVQNQPQHF
TRBV23-1	once	18	TRBJ2-3	CASSPIAFEGVVTDTQYF
TRBV28	-	13	TRBJ1-1	CASQGQKNTEAFF
TRBV2	-	12	TRBJ2-7	CASERTGGEQYF
TRBV5-5	-	16	TRBJ1-5	CASSLERQNSNQPQHF
TRBV4-2	once	14	TRBJ2-5	CASSQDGLRRTQYF
TRBV6-5	-	12	TRBJ1-1	CASSQGGLEAFF
TRBV7-8	-	17	TRBJ2-2	CASSLLGSGSYTGELFF
TRBV6-1	-	14	TRBJ2-7	CASVGQQKVYEQYF
TRBV7-9	few	17	TRBJ2-7	CASSSPRQGAISHEQYF
TRBV6-6	-	12	TRBJ1-2	CASSYQKYGYTF
TRBV5-4	few	14	TRBJ2-7	CASSFGTRGLEQYF
TRBV9	-	13	TRBJ2-3	CASSAIRTDTQYF
TRBV6-6	-	15	TRBJ2-2	CASSPVGGNTGELFF
TRBV29-1	-	13	TRBJ2-1	CSVEPSGYNEQFF
TRBV19	once	19	TRBJ2-6	CASSIPLGQVVSGANVLTF
TRBV9	few	15	TRBJ2-1	CASSASSGGYNEQFF
TRBV6-1	once	15	TRBJ1-1	CASPKDRQPNTEAFF
TRBV10-3	-	14	TRBJ2-1	CAIGASGAYNEQFF
TRBV6-5	-	15	TRBJ2-5	CASSSLGAIQETQYF
TRBV11-2	-	15	TRBJ1-1	CASSLARTASTEAFF
TRBV7-8	-	16	TRBJ2-2	CASSAFSGGNTGELFF
TRBV4-1	-	17	TRBJ1-4	CASSQDRQGVGEEKLFF
TRBV4-2	few	15	TRBJ1-5	CASASVQGGNQPQHF
TRBV29-1	-	14	TRBJ1-4	CSIRLGADNEKLFF
TRBV19	-	14	TRBJ2-7	CASSIGDRVYEQYF
TRBV5-1	-	15	TRBJ1-6	CASSFNDFGDSPLHF
TRBV7-2	-	15	TRBJ1-5	CASSLLTGTDQPQHF
TRBV28	-	13	TRBJ1-2	CASSLSPSYGYTF
TRBV2	-	16	TRBJ1-4	CASSTGQGVTNEKLFF
TRBV7-8	-	13	TRBJ1-1	CASSLVRRGDAFF
TRBV4-1	-	13	TRBJ2-3	CASSEHYTDTQYF
TRBV10-3	-	17	TRBJ2-6	CASQGLAGGAGANVLTF
TRBV6-6	-	15	TRBJ1-3	CASSSGGFAGNTIYF
TRBV9	once	14	TRBJ2-2	CASSVAIIGGELFF
TRBV19	-	14	TRBJ2-2	CASTQDLGTGELFF
TRBV6-5	-	11	TRBJ1-1	CASSTGGQAFF
TRBV5-1	-	16	TRBJ2-2	CASSLGLPANTGELFF
TRBV9	-	15	TRBJ2-3	CASSVGTSGYNTQYF
TRBV5-4	few	15	TRBJ2-7	CASSIAGTSSYEQYF
TRBV2	few	14	TRBJ2-5	CASSVSTGVGTQYF
TRBV6-1	-	13	TRBJ1-5	CASSEGQGQPQHF
TRBV5-1	-	15	TRBJ2-3	CASAPGLGGTDTQYF
TRBV4-1	-	15	TRBJ2-7	CASSLIAGALYEQYF
TRBV5-1	-	13	TRBJ2-7	CASSLAGFYEQYF
TRBV7-9	-	15	TRBJ2-2	CASIPGTPHTGELFF
TRBV11-1	-	15	TRBJ2-5	CASSTGQGRGETQYF
TRBV7-2	-	12	TRBJ1-1	CASSQTGRRAFF